These 13 T cell receptor beta chains were sequenced from one sample in a study of PD-1 blockade in classical Hodgkin lymphoma (TCRdb year 2020). This specimen's time point label, interpreted: cycle 1 day 1 (C1D1), immediately before nivolumab initiation. All trial patients had relapsed after autologous stem cell transplantation, with cohorts A, B and C differing in prior brentuximab vedotin exposure. Magnetic negative selection with a Miltenyi CD4+ T cell isolation kit was used to purify CD4+ T cells from thawed PBMCs. The library came from the immunoSEQ multiplex PCR assay. TCRdb obtained this table from immuneACCESS and retained in-frame rearrangements with V and J assigned. These tables miss some clones; where compared with another copy, unresolved V genes account for less than half of the shortfall, and the remainder is unexplained. This sample lists around 36,000 clones; about 93% were detected once. The ten largest account for less than 0.3% of the sample.

Sequencing used CD4+ T cells from blood, obtained at baseline. The source is a human donor with classical Hodgkin lymphoma.

The DNA of the CDR3 is TGCGCCAGCAGCTTGGACAGAAGAATCTACAATGAGCAGTTCTTC. Its protein product is CASSLDRRIYNEQFF. The rearrangement links TRBV5-1 to TRBJ2-1; D call uncertain. V lost 0 bases, J lost 3 bases, and 10 bases lay in between. This CDR3 spans 15 amino acids. CDR1 and CDR2 (germline): SGHRS, YFSETQ.

V is TRBV5-1 and J is TRBJ2-1; 8 bases align to TRBD2. CDR3 length: 15 residues. V gave up 0 bases and J gave up 8 bases; unmatched junction bases: 7. The V gene's germline CDR1 is SGHRS and CDR2 YFSETQ. The CDR3 loop reads CASSLVPGGLHEQFF. CDR3 coding DNA: TGCGCCAGCAGCTTGGTGCCGGGAGGGCTACATGAGCAGTTCTTC.

The chain employs TRBV7-9 and TRBJ1-1; D is unresolved. The germline V gene has CDR1 SEHNR and CDR2 FQNEAQ (reference sequence). The V and J ends lost 6 bases and 1 base respectively, with 9 bases between them. The CDR3 contains 13 residues. The CDR3 reads CASSLTANTEAFF. DNA of the CDR3: TGTGCCAGCAGTTTAACAGCGAACACTGAAGCTTTCTTT.

CDR3 DNA: TGTGCCAGCAGCGGGCCGGGGTCGCCCCATAGCAATCAGCCCCAGCATTTT. It codes for CASSGPGSPHSNQPQHF. The V and J genes are TRBV21-1 and TRBJ1-5. TRBV21-1 corresponds to a pseudogene. The CDR3 spans 17 residues.

The chain carries TRBV29-1 and TRBJ1-2; weak D call: TRBD1 (6 bases). Germline V gives CDR1 SQVTM, CDR2 ANQGSEA. Between the trimmed V and J ends, which lost 7 bases and 2 bases, there was a span of 11 bases. The CDR3 has 12 residues. The CDR3 is CSGQGLNYGYTF. CDR3 nucleotide sequence: TGCAGCGGCCAGGGGTTAAACTATGGCTACACCTTC.

This chain's CDR3 is CATNDLGVGTDTQYF. The DNA of the CDR3 is TGTGCCACCAACGATCTCGGAGTCGGGACAGATACGCAGTATTTT. The V and J genes are TRBV6-1 and TRBJ2-3; the D is unclear. The CDR3 contains 15 residues. Looked up from germline, CDR1 is MNHNS and CDR2 is SASEGT. Trimming left V 10 bases short and J 3 bases short, with 20 bases between.

This clone was observed once. The CDR3 bases are TGTGCCAGCAGCTGGGGTGGGGGTTTTGAGACCCAGTACTTC. As protein: CASSWGGGFETQYF. This chain links TRBV7-2 with TRBJ2-5; D tentatively fits TRBD1 or TRBD2 (5 bases each). Between the trimmed V and J ends, which lost 4 bases and 5 bases, there was a span of 14 bases. Germline CDR1 is SGHTA and CDR2 is FQGNSA. This CDR3 comprises 14 residues.

This clone was detected once. The genes are TRBV19 and TRBJ1-5; D is uncertain. The CDR3 sequence is 16 residues long. The germline V and J ends were trimmed by 3 bases and 0 bases, with 12 bases remaining between them. Germline V gene sequence: CDR1 LNHDA, CDR2 SQIVND (reference sequence). The CDR3: CASSILSVNSNQPQHF. The CDR3 DNA sequence: TGTGCCAGTAGTATCTTATCGGTAAATAGCAATCAGCCCCAGCATTTT.

The chain has TRBV5-4 and TRBJ2-1, with 11 bases that match TRBD2. The CDR3 loop spans 18 amino acids. J gave up 2 bases and V 3 bases, and 10 bases lay outside the gene matches. Germline lookup yields CDR1 SGHNT and CDR2 YYREEE (reference sequence). CDR3 coding DNA: TGTGCCAGCAGCTGGGGACTAGCGGTTACGGGAGCCTACAATGAGCAGTTCTTC. Translated: CASSWGLAVTGAYNEQFF. Full variable domain (rest looked up from reference TRBV5-4 and TRBJ2-1): ETGVTQSPTHLIKTRGQQVTLRCSSQSGHNTVSWYQQALGQGPQFIFQYYREEENGRGNFPPRFSGLQFPNYSSELNVNALELDDSALYLCASSWGLAVTGAYNEQFFGPGTRLTVL.

As to this clone: Mismatch with germline at one junction end may stem from a read error. The gene calls are TRBV7-7 and TRBJ2-7; perhaps TRBD1 as D (6 bases). CDR1 and CDR2 (germline): SSHAT, FNYEAQ (reference sequence). This CDR3 contains 14 residues. The CDR3 DNA follows: TGTGCTAGCAGCTTAGATCAGGGGCCGTACGAGCAGTACTTC. Protein product: CASSLDQGPYEQYF. The full variable domain, its missing parts supplied by reference TRBV7-7 and TRBJ2-7, is GAGVSQSPRYKVTKRGQDVTLRCDPISSHATLYWYQQALGQGPEFLTYFNYEAQPDKSGLPSDRFSAERPEGSISTLTIQRTEQRDSAMYRCASSLDQGPYEQYFGPGTRLTVT.

This clone was seen a few times. The rearrangement links TRBV10-3 to TRBJ2-1, with D possibly TRBD2 on 5 matching bases. Looked up from germline, CDR1 is ENHRY and CDR2 is SYGVKD. This CDR3 is built from 15 residues. The germline V and J ends were trimmed by 7 bases and 9 bases, with 22 bases remaining between them. The CDR3 bases are TGTGCCATCACACCCTTAGCGAATTCGGCGGGTGAGCAGTTCTTC. Translating gives CAITPLANSAGEQFF.

The rearrangement joins TRBV27 to TRBJ1-4, with D hard to call. This CDR3 contains 13 residues. V lost 0 bases to trimming and J lost 8 bases, with 7 bases between them. Germline V gives CDR1 MNHEY, CDR2 SMNVEV (reference sequence). The CDR3 DNA follows: TGTGCCAGCAGTTTATCGAAGGCAGAAAAACTGTTTTTT. Its protein product is CASSLSKAEKLFF.

This chain connects TRBV4-1 to TRBJ2-7; D may be TRBD1 (6 bases). CDR1 and CDR2 (germline): MGHRA, YSYEKL. The V and J ends lost 6 bases and 6 bases respectively, with 9 bases between them. The CDR3 sequence is 11 residues long. The CDR3 DNA follows: TGCGCCAGCAGGTCAGGGGCCGAGCAGTACTTC. It yields the protein CASRSGAEQYF.